A selection of T cell receptor beta chains follows, all from one sample in a study of naive CD8 T cells in extremely preterm neonates. Sequenced by immunoSEQ multiplex PCR; TCRdb stores in-frame clones only, minus some. This sample has roughly 5,200 clones, with approximately 96% found just once. Material: naive CD8+ T cells from blood. All receptors come from a human donor in good health. Both conserved end residues are part of each CDR3. The D gene is left open where the match is weak. The size field is filled for only some rows; it gives once, few, many or a size class.

d_gene | j_gene | v_gene | abundance | CDR3nt | CDR3aa
. | TRBJ1-4 | TRBV27 | . | TGTGCCAGCCGGGGGGCACGGGAAAAACTGTTTTTT | CASRGAREKLFF
TRBD2 | TRBJ2-7 | TRBV30 | once | TGTGCCTGGAGTGGTTTCGGGGGGAGCCAAAGGAGCTCCTACGAGCAGTACTTC | CAWSGFGGSQRSSYEQYF
. | TRBJ1-1 | TRBV6-5 | . | TGTGCCAGCAGTAACAGGGCCCAGAACACTGAAGCTTTCTTT | CASSNRAQNTEAFF
. | TRBJ2-5 | TRBV2 | . | TGTGCCAGCAGTGACGGCAGGGGGGTCGAGACCCAGTACTTC | CASSDGRGVETQYF
. | TRBJ2-5 | TRBV7-9 | . | TGTGCCAGCAGCCCCAGGAAGACAGACCAAGAGACCCAGTACTTC | CASSPRKTDQETQYF
TRBD1 | TRBJ2-2 | TRBV19 | . | TGTGCCAGTAGTCTCGGACAGGCAAAGTTAGGGGAGCTGTTTTTT | CASSLGQAKLGELFF
. | TRBJ2-7 | TRBV9 | . | TGTGCCAGCAGTGAAGGAGGATTTGACTACGAGCAGTACTTC | CASSEGGFDYEQYF
TRBD2 | TRBJ2-1 | TRBV14 | . | TGTGCCAGCAGCGCCTTAGCGGGGGATTACAATGAGCAGTTCTTC | CASSALAGDYNEQFF
. | TRBJ1-2 | TRBV13 | . | TGTGCCAGCAGCTCCCTCAACCCTCGACAGAACTATGGCTACACCTTC | CASSSLNPRQNYGYTF
TRBD1 | TRBJ2-7 | TRBV2 | . | TGTGCCAGCCTTAGACAGGGAAATGACGAGCAGTACTTC | CASLRQGNDEQYF
. | TRBJ1-3 | TRBV27 | . | TGTGCCAGCAGTTTATCGGGGAGCTCTGGAAACACCATATATTTT | CASSLSGSSGNTIYF
. | TRBJ2-7 | TRBV7-2 | . | TGTGCCAGCAGCTTACAGGGGACTACCACAGCTGGGGAGCAGTACTTC | CASSLQGTTTAGEQYF
TRBD1 | TRBJ2-2 | TRBV7-8 | . | TGTGCCAGCAGCTCCCACCGGGACAGGGCGGCCACCGGGGAGCTGTTTTTT | CASSSHRDRAATGELFF
TRBD1 | TRBJ2-7 | TRBV2 | . | TGTGCCAGCAGGAACCAGGGGGAAGGCTACGAGCAGTACTTC | CASRNQGEGYEQYF
. | TRBJ1-4 | TRBV30 | . | TGTGCCTGGAGCGTGGAGTCCCCATCGGCTAATGAAAAACTGTTTTTT | CAWSVESPSANEKLFF
TRBD1 | TRBJ1-5 | TRBV28 | . | TGTGCCAGCAGTTTCGGGACAGCTAGCAATCAGCCCCAGCATTTT | CASSFGTASNQPQHF
. | TRBJ1-1 | TRBV30 | . | TGTGCCTCCTCATCCGGGGGTACTGAAGCTTTCTTT | CASSSGGTEAFF